This T cell receptor beta chain was sequenced during a study of blood T cell repertoires in COVID-19. At the level of the study: Researchers got acute and convalescent COVID-19 samples from the United States, Italy and Spain. PBMCs, B-cell-depleted T cells, or T cells provided the cDNA or gDNA that made up the material.

Under the authors' procedure: Reference gene primers were amplified, and this amplification served to estimate nucleated cell counts. Method: immunoSEQ multiplex PCR; TCRdb's copy keeps in-frame clones and lacks some. V, J and clone size reflect that table, while D and trimming were determined from the DNA. The table has about 190,000 clones, under 90% seen once; the top ten hold around 6.6%. Germline V lookup: CDR1 SGHRS, CDR2 YFSETQ. J was trimmed by 3 bases and V by 0 bases; bases with no gene match: 4. The CDR3 is 16 amino acids. Material: peripheral blood. This receptor was identified in a man aged 40-49 years with acute or convalescent COVID-19. V and J are TRBV5-1 and TRBJ2-5, with 11 bases fitting TRBD2. The CDR3 DNA reads as TGCGCCAGCAGCTTGGTTGGTAGCGGGGGGGAAGAGACCCAGTACTTC. It yields the protein CASSLVGSGGEETQYF.